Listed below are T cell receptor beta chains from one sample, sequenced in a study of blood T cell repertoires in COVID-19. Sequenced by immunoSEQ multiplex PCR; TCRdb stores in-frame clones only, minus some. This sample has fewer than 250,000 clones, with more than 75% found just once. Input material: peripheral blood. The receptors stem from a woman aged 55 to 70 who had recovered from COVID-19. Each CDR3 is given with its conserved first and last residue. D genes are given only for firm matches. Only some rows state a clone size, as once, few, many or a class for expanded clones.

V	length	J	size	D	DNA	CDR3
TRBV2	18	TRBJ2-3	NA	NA	TGTGCCAGCAGCACCCTCAAAAAGGGAGAGACTAGCACAGATACGCAGTATTTT	CASSTLKKGETSTDTQYF
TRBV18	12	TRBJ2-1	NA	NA	TGTGCCAGCTCACCACCTAATAATGAGCAGTTCTTC	CASSPPNNEQFF
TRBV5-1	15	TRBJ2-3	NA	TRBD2	TGCGCCAGCAGCTTGATAGGACTAGTCACAGATACGCAGTATTTT	CASSLIGLVTDTQYF
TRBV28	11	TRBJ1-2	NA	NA	TGTGCCACCTATGAGGACTATGGCTACACCTTC	CATYEDYGYTF
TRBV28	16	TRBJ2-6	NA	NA	TGTGCCAGCAGTCCTACAGGGAGCTCTGGGGCCAACGTCCTGACTTTC	CASSPTGSSGANVLTF
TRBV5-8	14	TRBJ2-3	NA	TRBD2	TGTGCCAGCAGCCCATCCCCTGCGGGGGGTACGCAGTATTTT	CASSPSPAGGTQYF
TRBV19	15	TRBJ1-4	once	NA	TGTGCCAGTCGGGAATACAAGCCGGCGGATGAAAAACTGTTTTTT	CASREYKPADEKLFF
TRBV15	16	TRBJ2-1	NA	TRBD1	TGTGCCACCAGCAGAGGTTCGGGACAGGGGCGTCGTGAGCAGTTCTTC	CATSRGSGQGRREQFF
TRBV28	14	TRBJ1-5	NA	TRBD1	TGTGCCAGCAGTTCCCCAGGGGGGTATCAGCCCCAGCATTTT	CASSSPGGYQPQHF
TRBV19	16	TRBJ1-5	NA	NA	TGTGCCAGTAGTACCTCCGGGGGTATGGGCAATCAGCCCCAGCATTTT	CASSTSGGMGNQPQHF
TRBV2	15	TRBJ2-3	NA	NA	TGTGCCAGCGGTGGGAAACAGTCTCGCACAGATACGCAGTATTTT	CASGGKQSRTDTQYF
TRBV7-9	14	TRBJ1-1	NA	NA	TGTGCCAGCAGCTTTCGCTCTGGAGGGGATGAAGCTTTCTTT	CASSFRSGGDEAFF
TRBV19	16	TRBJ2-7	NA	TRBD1	TGTGCCAGTAGTGGGCGCCTCTCGACAGGGATCGACGAGCAGTACTTC	CASSGRLSTGIDEQYF
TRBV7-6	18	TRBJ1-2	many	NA	TGTGCCAGCAGCTTAGAGGGTGGGGCTGGGCCAGCTAACTATGGCTACACCTTC	CASSLEGGAGPANYGYTF
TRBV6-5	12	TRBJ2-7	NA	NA	TGTGCCAGCACCTTGAGCTCCTACGAGCAGTACTTC	CASTLSSYEQYF
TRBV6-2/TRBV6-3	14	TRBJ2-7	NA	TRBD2	TGTGCCAGCAGTTATGGGCTAGCGGGGGTTGAGCAGTACTTC	CASSYGLAGVEQYF
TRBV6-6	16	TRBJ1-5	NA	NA	TGTGCCAGCAGTTACGCTTCGGGGGGTAGCAATCAGCCCCAGCATTTT	CASSYASGGSNQPQHF
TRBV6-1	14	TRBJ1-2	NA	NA	TGTGCCAGCAGTGAAAACAGGGTACCTGGGGGCTACACCTTC	CASSENRVPGGYTF
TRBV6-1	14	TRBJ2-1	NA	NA	TGTGCCAGCAGTGAACAGGGCCGCTACAATGAGCAGTTCTTC	CASSEQGRYNEQFF
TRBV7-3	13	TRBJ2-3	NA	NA	TGTGCCAGCACCAGGGATGAGGCAGATACGCAGTATTTT	CASTRDEADTQYF
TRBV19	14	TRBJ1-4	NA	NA	TGTGCCAGTGGGAGGGACTCAACTAATGAAAAACTGTTTTTT	CASGRDSTNEKLFF
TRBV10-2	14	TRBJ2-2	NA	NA	TGCGCCCGCCGAAGGGGGGGGGACACCGGGGAGCTGTTTTTT	CARRRGGDTGELFF
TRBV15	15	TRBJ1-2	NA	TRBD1	TGTGCCACCAGCAGAGATGGCTCCAGGGGGAGTGGCTACACCTTC	CATSRDGSRGSGYTF
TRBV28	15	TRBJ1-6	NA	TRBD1	TGTGCCAGCAGTTTGGGGACAGGGGAAAGATCACCCCTCCACTTT	CASSLGTGERSPLHF
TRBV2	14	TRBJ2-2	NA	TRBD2	TGTGCCACCCTTCGGGGGGTTAACACCGGGGAGCTGTTTTTT	CATLRGVNTGELFF
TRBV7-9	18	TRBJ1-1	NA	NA	TGTGCCAGCAGCTTTGCCGCTGGAGTACAACAGGTAAACACTGAAGCTTTCTTT	CASSFAAGVQQVNTEAFF
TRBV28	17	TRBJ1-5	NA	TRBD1	TGTGCCAGCAGCCCAGGGGGCGCGGAAATGTCTTTTCAGCCCCAGCATTTT	CASSPGGAEMSFQPQHF
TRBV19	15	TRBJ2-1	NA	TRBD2	TGTGCCAGTAGTCCCCCTATATCCCGACTAGCGGAGCAGTTCTTC	CASSPPISRLAEQFF
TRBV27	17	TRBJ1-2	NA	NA	TGTGCCAGCAGCCAGAGGGCGGCACCCAAGATTAACTATGGCTACACCTTC	CASSQRAAPKINYGYTF
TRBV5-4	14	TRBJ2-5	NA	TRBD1	TGTGCCAGCAGCTTGGCCGAAGGGGGCAGGGCCCAGTACTTC	CASSLAEGGRAQYF
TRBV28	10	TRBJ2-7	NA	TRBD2	TGTGCCATCGGGAGGGGCGAGCAGTACTTC	CAIGRGEQYF
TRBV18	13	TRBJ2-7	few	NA	TGTGCCAGCTCACCTGAGGTTTTTGGCGAGCAGTACTTC	CASSPEVFGEQYF
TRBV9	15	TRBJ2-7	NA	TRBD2	TGTGCCAGCAGCGTAGGGACTAGCGGTAGCTACGAGCAGTACTTC	CASSVGTSGSYEQYF
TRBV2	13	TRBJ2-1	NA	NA	TGTGCCAGCAGTGAAATGAGGGTGGGTGAGCAGTTCTTC	CASSEMRVGEQFF
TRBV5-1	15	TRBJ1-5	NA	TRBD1	TGCGCCAGCAGATTTGGGACAGATCCGAATCAGCCCCAGCATTTT	CASRFGTDPNQPQHF
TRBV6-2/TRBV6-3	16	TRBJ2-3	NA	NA	TGTGCCAGCAGTTACTCGACGGGGGGCTACACAGATACGCAGTATTTT	CASSYSTGGYTDTQYF
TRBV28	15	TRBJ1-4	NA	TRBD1	TGTGCCAGCAGTTCCACAGGGGGAATTAATGAAAAACTGTTTTTT	CASSSTGGINEKLFF
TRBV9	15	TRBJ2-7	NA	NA	TGTGCCAGCAGCGTAGAACCCCAAGACCGGGACGAGCAGTACTTC	CASSVEPQDRDEQYF
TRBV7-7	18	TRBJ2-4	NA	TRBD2	TGTGCTAGCAGGTCCGGGACTAGCGGAACCCTAGCCAAAAACATTCAGTACTTC	CASRSGTSGTLAKNIQYF
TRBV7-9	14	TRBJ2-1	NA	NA	TGTGCCAGCAGCTTACGGGTGGGAGGAAATGAGCAGTTCTTC	CASSLRVGGNEQFF
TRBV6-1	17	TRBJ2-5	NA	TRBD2	TGTGCCAGCAGTGAAACTAGCGGGGGGTCCGAAGGGGAGACCCAGTACTTC	CASSETSGGSEGETQYF
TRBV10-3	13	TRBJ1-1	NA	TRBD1	TGTGCCATCAAGGGACAGATGAACACTGAAGCTTTCTTT	CAIKGQMNTEAFF
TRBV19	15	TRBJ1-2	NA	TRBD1	TGTGCCAGTAGTCATGGGACAGCCGCTAACTATGGCTACACCTTC	CASSHGTAANYGYTF